This T cell receptor (beta chain) appears in the sequencing data of a study of blood T cell repertoires in COVID-19. Across the whole study: From the United States, Italy and Spain came samples of acute and convalescent COVID-19. The analysed material was cDNA or gDNA that came from T cells, B-cell-depleted T cells, or PBMCs.

The CDR3 sequence is 16 residues long. Trimming took 4 bases from V and 0 from J, leaving 14 bases between them. Looked up from germline, CDR1 is SGHRS and CDR2 is YFSETQ. Under the authors' procedure: Amplification of reference gene primers was used by the study to estimate nucleated cell counts. Here immunoSEQ multiplex PCR was the method, and the copy in TCRdb shows in-frame clones only, minus some. Clone size and V and J calls were adopted from that table, with D and trimming inferred from the DNA. The sample holds roughly 250,000 clones; 82% are singletons and the top ten take 4.5% to 6%. The source is a woman aged 80 or older with active or convalescent COVID-19. V gene TRBV5-1 combines with J gene TRBJ1-3; TRBD1 is a possible D gene (6 bases). The specimen sequenced was peripheral blood. This CDR3 is CASSLRTVHSGNTIYF. The CDR3 DNA follows: TGCGCCAGCAGCCTCAGGACAGTACACTCTGGAAACACCATATATTTT.